This T cell receptor beta chain emerged from a study of blood T cell repertoires in COVID-19. Across the whole study: The United States, Italy and Spain supplied acute and convalescent COVID-19 samples.

The CDR3 has 15 residues. Germline V gives CDR1 LGHDT, CDR2 YNNKEL (reference sequence). The V and J ends lost 7 bases and 3 bases, in that order; junction bases with no gene match: 7. Measured with immunoSEQ multiplex PCR; TCRdb has only the in-frame clones, and not every one. The sample lists about 200,000 clones; around 80% were seen once. The chain combines TRBV3-1 (or the pseudogene TRBV3-2) with TRBJ2-3, with 10 bases lining up with TRBD2. Material for sequencing was peripheral blood. This receptor was identified in a man between 60 and 75 years old with acute or convalescent COVID-19. CDR3 coding DNA: TGTGCCAGCACCGCGGTACTAGCGGGAACAGATACGCAGTATTTT. Protein: CASTAVLAGTDTQYF.